This TCR beta chain was captured by sequencing in a study of memory CD4+ T cells and cytomegalovirus serostatus. Clones were read by immunoSEQ multiplex PCR, and TCRdb kept only the in-frame ones, dropping some. The sample lists over 75,000 clones; under 90% were seen once. Single viable CD3+CD4+CD8-CD45RO+ cells were sorted as the memory CD4+ T cells. This CDR3 has 16 residues. The V end was cut by 4 bases, the J end by 0 bases, with 14 bases between. Germline assignment: CDR1 SGDLS and CDR2 YYNGEE. This rearrangement joins TRBV9 to TRBJ1-3; no clear D gene. Sequencing input: memory CD4+ T cells from blood. The source of this sequence is an adult in good health and CMV-seropositive. Here the CDR3 reads CASSPQATPSGNTIYF. Here the CDR3 DNA reads TGTGCCAGCAGCCCCCAAGCCACACCCTCTGGAAACACCATATATTTT.